A single T cell receptor (beta chain) is shown here with its context. Its matching antigen is unknown. Primers included in the PCR were 60 Vbeta and 13 Jbeta primers. The method was immunoSEQ multiplex PCR; TCRdb's version includes in-frame clones alone and lacks a portion of them. The table records approximately 170,000 clones, 85% of them present only once. This sample was included in a study of cytomegalovirus exposure and HLA in healthy donors. Study conclusions and caveats: Per published accounts, TCR beta sequences correctly predicted the HLA-A and HLA-B alleles of most subjects. As a later analysis showed, a missense DCLRE1C variant was linked to trimming of TCR beta V- and J-genes. Cytomegalovirus status, reportedly, was diagnosed with high specificity and sensitivity by the classifier.

Looked up from germline, CDR1 is SGHRS and CDR2 is YFSETQ. Trimming cost V 0 bases and J 4 bases, with 10 bases left between them. This CDR3 region has 15 residues. V and J are TRBV5-1 and TRBJ2-2; possibly TRBD2 for D (7 bases). The TCR comes from a boy younger than 10 in good health and CMV-seronegative. Sample: PBMCs. The CDR3 reads CASSLGGGATGELFF. CDR3 DNA: TGCGCCAGCAGCTTGGGGGGGGGCGCCACCGGGGAGCTGTTTTTT.